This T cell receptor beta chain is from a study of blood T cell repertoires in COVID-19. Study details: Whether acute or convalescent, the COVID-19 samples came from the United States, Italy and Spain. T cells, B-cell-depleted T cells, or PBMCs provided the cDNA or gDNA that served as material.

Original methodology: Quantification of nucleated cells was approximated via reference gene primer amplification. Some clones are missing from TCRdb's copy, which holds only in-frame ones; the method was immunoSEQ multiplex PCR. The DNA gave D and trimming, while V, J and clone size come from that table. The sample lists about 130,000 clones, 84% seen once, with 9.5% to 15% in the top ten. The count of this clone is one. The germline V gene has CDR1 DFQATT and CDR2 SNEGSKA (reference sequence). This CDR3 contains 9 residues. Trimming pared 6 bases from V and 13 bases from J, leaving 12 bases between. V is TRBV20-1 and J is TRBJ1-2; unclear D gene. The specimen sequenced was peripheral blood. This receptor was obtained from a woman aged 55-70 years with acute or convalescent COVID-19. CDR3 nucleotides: TGCAGTGCCGCATTTCGGAGCACCTTC. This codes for CSAAFRSTF.